This T cell receptor (beta chain) is drawn from a study of CD8+ T cells in alopecia areata. Whole-study context: Treated patients received oral tofacitinib, 5 to 10 mg twice daily. General study findings and limits: Throughout tofacitinib, many expanded lesional clones continued to persist in scalp and blood. In lesional scalp, particularly from alopecia totalis/universalis, clonality was higher than in normal scalp. Normal skin's resident alphabeta T cells are sequenced alongside lesional scalp T cells.

A remark on this clone: As yet, its antigen is unknown.

Isolated RNA was reverse transcribed into cDNA used as the sequencing template. Only in-frame clones appear in the TCRdb table, and some are missing; sequencing was by immunoSEQ multiplex PCR. The data show 170,000 or so clones, about 53% seen once. Treatment defined: oral pan-JAK inhibitor, 5-10 mg twice daily. This TCR was sampled from a human donor with alopecia areata. The source material was CD8+ T cells sorted from blood, sampled at week 24, from a patient treated with tofacitinib.

CDR3 nucleotides: TGTGCCAGCAGTGAAGGGTTGGGGGCGGATACGCAGTATTTT. Amino acids: CASSEGLGADTQYF. The chain employs TRBV2 and TRBJ2-3, with D perhaps TRBD1 (6 bases). In germline, CDR1 is SNHLY, CDR2 FYNNEI. V shed 1 base and J shed 6 bases, with 11 bases lying between them. The CDR3 loop spans 14 amino acids.